A single T cell receptor beta chain is shown here with its context. This sample was taken from a study of T cell changes during pregnancy in multiple sclerosis. The assay was immunoSEQ multiplex PCR, and TCRdb's table has in-frame clones only and misses some. Of 79,000 or so clones listed, more than 90% were seen once; the top ten hold about 0.22%. The CDR3 runs 16 residues. Between the trimmed V and J ends, which lost 5 bases and 1 base, there was a span of 17 bases. Germline V gene lookup returns CDR1 LGHNA and CDR2 YNFKEQ. This sequence was found in a female donor with multiple sclerosis, enrolled in a pregnancy study. Here the sequenced sample was CD4+ T cells from peripheral blood mononuclear cells, taken before pregnancy. The chain joins TRBV4-2 to TRBJ1-1; maybe TRBD1 (5 bases). Written as DNA, the CDR3 is TGTGCCAGCAGCTCCGCGGGGTTTGGACAGAACACTGAAGCTTTCTTT. This translates into CASSSAGFGQNTEAFF.